The clone carrying this TCR beta chain was seen many times. The target antigen is unknown. This sample was taken from a study of human T cells and chemical hapten exposure. Study context: 0.01% DPC was applied to the upper back in patch tests, which were read at 6 days.

Using its own MiXCR run on the RACE reads, TCRdb lists one record per CDR3 protein. Of some 84,000 distinct CDR3 sequences listed, 10% to 13% are singletons. Indicated time point: patch test 3, about 24 weeks after DPC sensitization. The treatment denotes: therapeutic diphenylcyclopropenone sensitization with weekly scalp DPC. This CDR3 region has 13 residues. Trimming removed 4 bases at V and 1 base at J, with 7 bases between. Per the germline V gene, CDR1 is SQVTM and CDR2 is ANQGSEA. Broader study findings: Unchanged with DPC sensitization were TCRs above 1 in 1000 frequency.

The receptor comes from a woman between 45 and 65 years old with alopecia areata. Some clones in this sample may be carry-over from other donors' samples. The sequencing used whole blood, collected in connection with sensitization to the hapten diphenylcyclopropenone (DPC). The rearrangement uses TRBV29-1 and TRBJ2-2, with D perhaps TRBD2 (5 bases). In DNA form, the CDR3 reads TGCAGCGTTGGGCGGGTGAACACCGGGGAGCTGTTTTTT. Amino acid sequence: CSVGRVNTGELFF.